Given below is one T cell receptor (beta chain) in context. The data were obtained in a study of T cell responses to AZD1222 COVID-19 vaccine. CDR1 is LNHDA and CDR2 is SQIVND in the germline V gene (reference sequence). The CDR3 has 13 amino acids. Trimming left V 1 base short and J 2 bases short, with 6 bases between. Data came from immunoSEQ multiplex PCR; TCRdb stores just in-frame clones and leaves some out. The sample carries over 150,000 clones, roughly 88% recorded once. The chain is built from TRBV19 and TRBJ2-7, with D perhaps matching TRBD2 (6 bases). The sequenced sample was peripheral blood, obtained on day 0 of AZD1222 vaccination. This clonotype was sampled from an adult in good health. The CDR3 loop is CASSIGRAYEQYF. The CDR3 nucleotides read TGTGCCAGTAGTATAGGGAGGGCCTACGAGCAGTACTTC.